This T cell receptor (beta chain) was found in a study of OX40 agonist ivuxolimab in advanced cancers. Overall study context: Two cutaneous melanoma patients and one hepatocellular carcinoma patient, three in all, had partial responses. Study observations and caveats: Which antigen the expanded peripheral T cells recognized is unknown. Mean expanded clone counts were higher in CD8+ than CD4+ T cells. CD4+ and CD8+ T cells in blood underwent clonal expansion by week 6 at 0.1 to 3.0 mg/kg.

This clone appeared once. The antigen remains undetermined. The protocol was immunoSEQ multiplex PCR, while the TCRdb copy is restricted to in-frame clones and leaves out a portion. The table shows fewer than 85,000 clones, with about 89% occurring only once. The sequence was collected from an adult with an advanced solid tumor such as melanoma, head and neck, liver or kidney cancer. The source was CD4+ or CD8+ T cells sorted from blood, collected in a trial of the OX40 agonist ivuxolimab.

The CDR3 coding sequence is TGTGCCAGCAGCTTAAGGAGGCAGGGGCGTTACAATGAGCAGTTCTTC. The encoded protein is CASSLRRQGRYNEQFF. The chain couples TRBV7-2 to TRBJ2-1, with D possibly TRBD1 on 6 matching bases. CDR3 length equals 16 residues. The V gene's germline CDR1 is SGHTA and CDR2 FQGNSA. The V gene lost 2 bases and the J gene lost 4 bases, with 15 bases spanning the gap.